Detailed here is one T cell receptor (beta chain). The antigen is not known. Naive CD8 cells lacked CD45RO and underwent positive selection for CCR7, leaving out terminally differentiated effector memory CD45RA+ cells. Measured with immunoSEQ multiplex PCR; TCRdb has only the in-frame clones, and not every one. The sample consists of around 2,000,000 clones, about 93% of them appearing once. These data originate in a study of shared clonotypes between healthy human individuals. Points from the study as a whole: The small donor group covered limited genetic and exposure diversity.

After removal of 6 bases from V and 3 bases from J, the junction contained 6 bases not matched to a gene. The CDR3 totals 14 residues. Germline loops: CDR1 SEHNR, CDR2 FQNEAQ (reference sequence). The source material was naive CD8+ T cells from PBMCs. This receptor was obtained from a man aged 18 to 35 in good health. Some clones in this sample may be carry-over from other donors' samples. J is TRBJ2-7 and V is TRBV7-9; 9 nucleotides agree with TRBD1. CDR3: CASRTDRGGYEQYF. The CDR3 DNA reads TGTGCCAGCAGAACGGACAGGGGCGGCTACGAGCAGTACTTC.